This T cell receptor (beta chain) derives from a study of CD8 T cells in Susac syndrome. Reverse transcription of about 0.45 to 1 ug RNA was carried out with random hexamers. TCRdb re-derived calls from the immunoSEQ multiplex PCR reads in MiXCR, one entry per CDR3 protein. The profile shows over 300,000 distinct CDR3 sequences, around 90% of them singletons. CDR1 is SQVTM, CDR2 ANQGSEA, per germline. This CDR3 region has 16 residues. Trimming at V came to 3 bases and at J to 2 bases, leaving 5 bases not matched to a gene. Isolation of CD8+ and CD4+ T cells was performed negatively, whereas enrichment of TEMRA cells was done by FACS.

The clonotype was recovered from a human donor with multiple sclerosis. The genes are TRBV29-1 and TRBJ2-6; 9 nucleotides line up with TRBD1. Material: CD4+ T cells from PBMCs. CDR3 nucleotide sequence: TGCAGCGTTGAGGGGGACAGGGCGCCTGGGGCCAACGTCCTGACTTTC. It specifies CSVEGDRAPGANVLTF.